These 13 T cell receptor beta chains share one sample of origin, sequenced in a study of OX40 agonist ivuxolimab in advanced cancers. Sequenced by immunoSEQ multiplex PCR; TCRdb stores in-frame clones only, minus some. The sample lists under 55,000 clones; approximately 92% were seen once. The specimen was CD4+ or CD8+ T cells sorted from blood, collected in a trial of the OX40 agonist ivuxolimab. The receptors here all came from an adult with an advanced solid tumor such as melanoma, head and neck, liver or kidney cancer.

The V and J genes are TRBV27 and TRBJ2-1; 8 bases match TRBD2. CDR1 is MNHEY, CDR2 SMNVEV, per germline (reference sequence). The CDR3 runs to 14 residues. V gave up 1 base and J gave up 9 bases; unmatched junction bases: 5. The CDR3 is CASSLFGREVEQFF. In DNA form, the CDR3 reads TGTGCCAGCAGTTTATTCGGGAGGGAGGTTGAGCAGTTCTTC.

The chain employs TRBV6-1 and TRBJ2-7, with D possibly matching TRBD1 (5 bases). This CDR3 has 12 amino acids. Trimming took off 7 bases at V and 0 bases at J, with 7 bases between the two ends. Germline-derived CDR1 and CDR2 are MNHNS and SASEGT. CDR3 DNA sequence: TGTGCCAGCACTCAGGGCTCCTACGAGCAGTACTTC. This gives the protein CASTQGSYEQYF.

This clone showed up just once. The V and J genes are TRBV9 and TRBJ2-1; a possible D gene is TRBD2 (6 bases). V shed 7 bases and J shed 0 bases, with 17 bases lying between them. The CDR3 loop spans 16 amino acids. Germline assignment: CDR1 SGDLS and CDR2 YYNGEE. CDR3 DNA: TGTGCCAGCCGCTCTGGGTGGGAGGCCTCCTACAATGAGCAGTTCTTC. This encodes CASRSGWEASYNEQFF.

This clone appeared once. The chain combines TRBV19 with TRBJ1-3; D is undetermined. The germline V gene encodes CDR1 LNHDA and CDR2 SQIVND (reference sequence). Trimming stripped 3 bases from V and 0 bases from J, with 9 bases between. The CDR3 spans 15 residues. Here the CDR3 DNA reads TGTGCCAGTAGTATTACTGGATACTCTGGAAACACCATATATTTT. The encoded protein is CASSITGYSGNTIYF.

The gene calls are TRBV9 and TRBJ1-1; the match to TRBD1 covers 9 bases. Per the germline V gene, CDR1 is SGDLS and CDR2 is YYNGEE. The CDR3 contains 15 residues. J gave up 5 bases and V 2 bases, and 7 bases lay outside the gene matches. The CDR3 reads CASSVGTGIETEAFF. DNA for the CDR3: TGTGCCAGCAGCGTTGGGACAGGGATAGAAACTGAAGCTTTCTTT.

A note on this clone: This sample includes further DNA sequences coding for the same CDR3. V gene TRBV9 combines with J gene TRBJ2-1; D not certain. V was trimmed by 0 bases and J by 1 base, leaving 5 bases between them. The CDR3 contains 14 residues. Germline V gene sequence: CDR1 SGDLS, CDR2 YYNGEE. The CDR3 is CASSVVGSYNEQFF. CDR3 in DNA: TGTGCCAGCAGCGTAGTTGGGTCCTACAATGAGCAGTTCTTC.

The V and J genes are TRBV7-6 and TRBJ2-3, with a weak D call TRBD1 (7 bases). The CDR3 spans 16 residues. V was pared by 5 bases and J by 1 base, with 16 bases between. Germline values: CDR1 SGHVS, CDR2 FNYEAQ. The CDR3 sequence is CASSTRQGLGTDTQYF. CDR3 nucleotide sequence: TGTGCCAGCAGCACCCGACAGGGACTCGGCACAGATACGCAGTATTTT.

The gene calls are TRBV11-2 and TRBJ2-3, with TRBD2 matching over 10 bases. This CDR3 has 19 residues. Losses at the gene ends were 4 bases for V and 2 bases for J; bases not matched to a gene: 15. Germline V gene sequence: CDR1 SGHAT, CDR2 FQNNGV. The CDR3: CASSSTSGAWRGHTDTQYF. The CDR3 coding sequence is TGTGCCAGCAGCTCCACTAGCGGGGCGTGGAGAGGACACACAGATACGCAGTATTTT.

The chain uses TRBV9 and TRBJ1-3; D not resolved. Germline lookup yields CDR1 SGDLS and CDR2 YYNGEE. The CDR3 runs 14 residues. V was cut by 3 bases and J by 3 bases, with 10 bases left in between. The DNA for the CDR3 is TGTGCCAGCAGCGGATCGGGTCTTGGAAACACCATATATTTT. It translates to CASSGSGLGNTIYF. The full variable domain, its missing parts supplied by reference TRBV9 and TRBJ1-3, is DSGVTQTPKHLITATGQRVTLRCSPRSGDLSVYWYQQSLDQGLQFLIQYYNGEERAKGNILERFSAQQFPDLHSELNLSSLELGDSALYFCASSGSGLGNTIYFGEGSWLTVV.

This chain joins TRBV30 and TRBJ2-7, with D unclear. CDR1 and CDR2 (germline): GTSNPN, SVGIG (reference sequence). There are 11 residues in the CDR3. V was pared by 3 bases and J by 1 base, with 4 bases between. The CDR3 region is CAWRGSYEQYF. The CDR3 DNA reads TGTGCCTGGAGGGGGTCCTACGAGCAGTACTTC. Based on the CDR3 plus reference TRBV30 and TRBJ2-7, the full variable domain is SQTIHQWPATLVQPVGSPLSLECTVEGTSNPNLYWYRQAAGRGLQLLFYSVGIGQISSEVPQNLSASRPQDRQFILSSKKLLLSDSGFYLCAWRGSYEQYFGPGTRLTVT.

This chain connects TRBV5-6 to TRBJ2-1; TRBD1 might be the D (5 bases). This CDR3 region has 13 residues. Trimming shortened V by 0 bases and J by 5 bases, and 6 bases separated the two germline ends. Germline CDR1 is SGHDT and CDR2 is YYEEEE. This CDR3 reads CASSLGQHNEQFF. As DNA, the CDR3 is TGTGCCAGCAGCTTGGGACAGCACAATGAGCAGTTCTTC.

The chain combines TRBV7-6 with TRBJ2-5; the D gene is possibly TRBD1 (5 bases). The CDR3 runs 14 residues. The V and J ends lost 1 base and 3 bases respectively, with 9 bases between them. Germline CDR1 SGHVS, CDR2 FNYEAQ. The CDR3 spells CASSLDPGKETQYF. CDR3 in DNA: TGTGCCAGCAGCTTAGATCCAGGGAAAGAGACCCAGTACTTC.

The V and J genes are TRBV6-5 and TRBJ2-5, with a possible D match to TRBD2 (6 bases). The CDR3 is 13 residues long. V gave up 4 bases and J gave up 5 bases, with 11 bases separating them. Germline-derived CDR1 and CDR2 are MNHEY and SVGAGI. CDR3 amino acids: CASSFGAGETQYF. CDR3 in DNA: TGTGCCAGCAGTTTCGGGGCGGGGGAGACCCAGTACTTC.